The 30 T cell receptor beta chains listed next were all sequenced from one sample in a study of identical twins. TCRdb recomputed calls from the 5' RACE reads with MiXCR, one row per CDR3 protein. Among 350,000 to 450,000 distinct CDR3 sequences listed, around 20% were seen once. Sequenced sample: naive T cells sorted from blood. Receptors were obtained from a man between 45 and 60 years old in good health.

The rearrangement links TRBV20-1 to TRBJ1-5; TRBD1 agrees at 8 bases. The CDR3 spans 15 residues. The V segment lost 0 bases and the J segment 4 bases; nucleotides outside the gene matches: 5. The germline V gene encodes CDR1 DFQATT and CDR2 SNEGSKA (reference sequence). The CDR3 DNA follows: TGCAGTGCTAGAGAAACAGGGGGTTCTAATCAGCCCCAGCATTTT. It translates to CSARETGGSNQPQHF.

This clonotype came up many times. V usage is TRBV20-1 and J usage is TRBJ1-1; the match to TRBD1 covers 7 bases. CDR1 and CDR2 (germline): DFQATT, SNEGSKA (reference sequence). The CDR3 is 15 amino acids. V lost 6 bases, J lost 0 bases, and 10 bases stayed unmatched. The CDR3 DNA is TGCAGTGCGAGTCAGACAGGGAGAGTGAACACTGAAGCTTTCTTT. Protein: CSASQTGRVNTEAFF.

V and J are TRBV20-1 and TRBJ2-2; D gene uncertain. CDR1 is DFQATT and CDR2 is SNEGSKA in the germline V gene (reference sequence). This CDR3 comprises 15 residues. The germline V and J ends were trimmed by 4 bases and 0 bases, with 12 bases remaining between them. The CDR3: CSATRPKSNTGELFF. The DNA for the CDR3 is TGCAGTGCTACCCGACCGAAGTCGAACACCGGGGAGCTGTTTTTT.

This clonotype came up a few times. CDR3 region: CASSLPTPAGSPLHF. The CDR3 nucleotides read TGTGCCAGCAGTCTCCCTACCCCCGCGGGCTCACCCCTCCACTTT. J is TRBJ1-6 and V is TRBV28, with no clear D. V lost 5 bases and J 10 bases, leaving 18 bases between the germline ends. The germline gives CDR1 MDHEN, CDR2 SYDVKM. The CDR3 extends over 15 amino acids.

Remarks on this clonotype: A read error is possible here, since a much larger clone lies one base away. V and J are TRBV4-2 and TRBJ2-1; no clear D gene. CDR1 and CDR2 (germline): LGHNA, YNFKEQ. The CDR3 runs 13 residues. CDR3 amino acids: CVSSQGPYNEQFF. The CDR3 DNA reads TGTGTCAGCAGCCAAGGGCCGTACAATGAGCAGTTCTTC.

This clonotype was seen many times. J is TRBJ2-3 and V is TRBV25-1; D is unclear. The CDR3 sequence is 14 residues long. Trimming left V 1 base short and J 0 bases short, with 5 bases between. Germline CDR1 is MGHDK and CDR2 is SYGVNS. CDR3 sequence reads: CASSEFDSTDTQYF. The DNA of the CDR3 is TGTGCCAGCAGTGAATTTGATAGCACAGATACGCAGTATTTT.

This clonotype came up many times. V usage is TRBV4-2 and J usage is TRBJ2-4, with D maybe TRBD2 (5 bases). Germline CDR1 LGHNA, CDR2 YNFKEQ. The ends were cut back, 2 bases at V and 7 bases at J, with 15 bases in the middle. The length of the CDR3 is 15 residues. In DNA form, the CDR3 reads TGTGCCAGCAGCCAATCCCGGGGTGTTCTCAACATTCAGTACTTC. It yields the protein CASSQSRGVLNIQYF.

This clonotype was seen repeatedly, ten times or more. The chain links TRBV20-1 to TRBJ1-2; D unresolved. Trimming removed 3 bases from V and 1 base from J, with 15 bases in between. CDR1 is DFQATT, CDR2 SNEGSKA, per germline (reference sequence). The length of the CDR3 is 15 residues. The CDR3 DNA reads TGCAGTGCTAGCCCTACGGGGTACTATAACTATGGCTACACCTTC. Encoded protein: CSASPTGYYNYGYTF.

This clonotype was observed at least ten times. The V call is TRBV18, the J call TRBJ1-1; 8 bases are a match to TRBD1. The CDR3 extends over 14 amino acids. Trimming removed 6 bases from V and 5 bases from J; junction bases left unmatched: 8. Germline V gene sequence: CDR1 KGHSH, CDR2 LQKENI. Here the CDR3 reads CASSNGRGLTEAFF. In nucleotides, the CDR3 is TGTGCCAGCTCGAACGGCAGGGGGCTAACTGAAGCTTTCTTT.

This clonotype showed up just a few times. J is TRBJ2-7 and V is TRBV2, with D hard to call. The CDR3 has 13 residues. The V end was cut by 10 bases, the J end by 1 base, with 14 bases between. CDR1 and CDR2 (germline): SNHLY, FYNNEI. The CDR3 sequence is CATGPDRSYEQYF. In DNA, the CDR3 is TGTGCCACCGGGCCCGACCGTTCCTACGAGCAGTACTTC.

V and J are TRBV12-3 or TRBV12-4 and TRBJ1-5; D ambiguous. The CDR3 covers 13 residues. With 5 bases removed from V and 6 bases from J, the gap between germline ends came to 11 bases. The CDR3 sequence: CASSPGGSQPQHF. Here the CDR3 DNA reads TGTGCCAGCAGTCCAGGAGGCTCTCAGCCCCAGCATTTT.

V gene TRBV6-1 combines with J gene TRBJ2-3, with TRBD1 as a possible D gene (5 bases). Trimming stripped 2 bases from V and 1 base from J, with 10 bases between. Germline CDR1 is MNHNS and CDR2 is SASEGT. The CDR3 runs to 15 residues. The CDR3 loop is CASSESQGGTDTQYF. The CDR3 bases are TGTGCCAGCAGTGAATCCCAGGGTGGCACAGATACGCAGTATTTT.

This clonotype was observed at least ten times. The chain's CDR3 is CASSASSTDTQYF. CDR3 nucleotide sequence: TGCGCCAGCAGCGCCTCTAGCACAGATACGCAGTATTTT. The V gene is TRBV5-1, the J gene TRBJ2-3, with no clear D. Germline V gene data show CDR1 as SGHRS and CDR2 as YFSETQ. V was cut by 4 bases and J by 0 bases, with 6 bases left in between. This CDR3 has 13 amino acids.

This clonotype was detected many times. V and J are TRBV20-1 and TRBJ2-3, with 7 bases matching TRBD2. CDR3 size: 15 residues. Germline V gene data show CDR1 as DFQATT and CDR2 as SNEGSKA (reference sequence). The trim removed 3 bases at V and 1 base at J, leaving 7 bases unmatched. CDR3: CSASVRERGTDTQYF. The CDR3 nucleotides are TGCAGTGCTAGCGTGCGGGAGAGAGGCACAGATACGCAGTATTTT.

At least ten counts were recorded for this clonotype. This chain connects TRBV25-1 to TRBJ2-3; D gene uncertain. This CDR3 contains 14 residues. The V end was cut by 3 bases, the J end by 8 bases, with 15 bases between. Germline-derived CDR1 and CDR2 are MGHDK and SYGVNS. This CDR3 reads CASSDRPGSGTQYF. CDR3 in DNA: TGTGCCAGCAGTGATCGGCCGGGCTCGGGTACGCAGTATTTT.

This clonotype was counted many times. The rearrangement joins TRBV6-2 or TRBV6-3 to TRBJ2-7; no firm D call. Germline V lookup: CDR1 MNHEY, CDR2 SVGEGT. The ends were cut back, 2 bases at V and 1 base at J, with 9 bases in the middle. The CDR3 totals 14 residues. CDR3 protein: CASSYRDTSYEQYF. The CDR3 region has the DNA TGTGCCAGCAGTTACAGAGACACATCCTACGAGCAGTACTTC.

This clonotype was seen at least ten times. This chain links TRBV12-3 or TRBV12-4 with TRBJ2-7, with a weak D call TRBD2 (6 bases). The CDR3 runs 14 residues. Deletions cut 3 bases from V and 7 bases from J, with 16 bases between. CDR3 DNA: TGTGCCAGCAGTTTGGCGGCTATGGAGGGGGAGCAGTACTTC. This translates into CASSLAAMEGEQYF.

V usage is TRBV11-2 and J usage is TRBJ1-2; 8 bases agree with TRBD1. The CDR3 spans 14 residues. Looked up from germline, CDR1 is SGHAT and CDR2 is FQNNGV. J lost 5 bases, V lost 5 bases, and 7 bases had no gene match. CDR3 residues: CASSVQQGVYGYTF. CDR3 nucleotides: TGTGCCAGCAGCGTCCAACAGGGGGTTTATGGCTACACCTTC.

The chain combines TRBV12-3 or TRBV12-4 with TRBJ2-7, with 11 bases aligning to TRBD2. There are 14 residues in the CDR3. With 1 base clipped from V and 6 bases from J, the junction kept 2 bases outside the gene matches. The CDR3 is CASSLVAGGREQYF. As DNA, the CDR3 is TGTGCCAGCAGTTTAGTAGCGGGGGGGCGCGAGCAGTACTTC.

This clonotype was detected ten times or more. The gene calls are TRBV24-1 and TRBJ2-5; a possible D gene is TRBD2 (6 bases). Trimming stripped 7 bases from V and 1 base from J, with 12 bases between. The germline CDR1 and CDR2 sequences are KGHDR and SFDVKD. This CDR3 comprises 14 residues. The CDR3 DNA reads as TGTGCCACCAGCGGGACGGGAGTCCAAGAGACCCAGTACTTC. It is translated as CATSGTGVQETQYF.

The V gene is TRBV7-2, the J gene TRBJ2-3; D possibly corresponds to TRBD2 (5 bases). Germline CDR1 is SGHTA and CDR2 is FQGNSA. Trimming shortened V by 1 base and J by 2 bases, and 10 bases separated the two germline ends. CDR3 length: 15 amino acids. The CDR3 bases are TGTGCCAGCAGCTTAGTAGTGAGGGTCACAGATACGCAGTATTTT. The encoded protein is CASSLVVRVTDTQYF.

This clonotype was counted many times. The V gene is TRBV7-9, the J gene TRBJ2-7, with TRBD2 as a possible D gene (5 bases). From germline, CDR1 is SEHNR and CDR2 FQNEAQ (reference sequence). This CDR3 has 16 residues. Trimming took 5 bases from V and 0 from J, leaving 17 bases between them. CDR3 bases: TGTGCCAGCAGCCGAGGAGAGGGTAGGACCTCCTACGAGCAGTACTTC. This sequence encodes CASSRGEGRTSYEQYF.

As to this clonotype: The junction and the germline gene differ at one end; a read error may be behind it. The V call is TRBV7-8, the J call TRBJ1-3; D is unresolved. Looked up from germline, CDR1 is SGHVS and CDR2 is FQNEAQ. The CDR3 sequence is 12 residues long. The CDR3 DNA reads as TGTGCCAGCGGTAACATCGGAAACACCATCTATTTT. This encodes CASGNIGNTIYF.

The chain carries TRBV29-1 and TRBJ2-5; D tentatively fits TRBD1 or TRBD2 (7 bases each). With 5 bases removed from V and 5 bases from J, the gap between germline ends came to 12 bases. Per the germline V gene, CDR1 is SQVTM and CDR2 is ANQGSEA. This CDR3 has 12 amino acids. The CDR3 DNA reads as TGCAGCGTTCCCAGGGGGGGGGAGACCCAGTACTTC. Encoded protein: CSVPRGGETQYF. Filled out from reference TRBV29-1 and TRBJ2-5, the complete variable domain reads SAVISQKPSRDICQRGTSLTIQCQVDSQVTMMFWYRQQPGQSLTLIATANQGSEATYESGFVIDKFPISRPNLTFSTLTVSNMSPEDSSIYLCSVPRGGETQYFGPGTRLLVL.

This clonotype was counted a few times. Written as DNA, the CDR3 is TGTGCCACAAGTGCGGGGAACACTGAAGCTTTCTTT. Translation gives CATSAGNTEAFF. The chain couples TRBV15 to TRBJ1-1; D gene ambiguous. Trimming stripped 9 bases from V and 1 base from J, with 9 bases between. CDR1 and CDR2 (germline): LNHNV, YYDKDF (reference sequence). The CDR3 contains 12 residues.

There are many counts of this clonotype. V usage is TRBV5-1 and J usage is TRBJ2-2; maybe TRBD1 (5 bases). The CDR3 sequence is 14 residues long. V was trimmed by 2 bases and J by 7 bases, leaving 12 bases between them. Germline V gene data show CDR1 as SGHRS and CDR2 as YFSETQ. CDR3 region: CASSFPGIGGELFF. CDR3 coding DNA: TGCGCCAGCAGCTTCCCAGGGATCGGCGGGGAGCTGTTTTTT.

Turning to this clonotype: A much larger clone differs from this one at a single base, so this may be a read error. The chain has TRBV4-2 and TRBJ2-7; D not resolved. Trimming cost V 6 bases and J 1 base, with 10 bases left between them. The CDR3 length is 13 residues. The V gene's germline CDR1 is LGHNA and CDR2 YNFKEQ. CDR3 nucleotides: TGTGCCAGCAGAACTACAAGGTCCTACGAGCAGTACTTC. Protein sequence: CASRTTRSYEQYF.

This clonotype was counted between two and nine times. The rearrangement uses TRBV29-1 and TRBJ2-2; TRBD1 matches at 7 bases. Losses at the gene ends were 7 bases for V and 0 bases for J; bases not matched to a gene: 8. Germline-derived CDR1 and CDR2 are SQVTM and ANQGSEA. The CDR3 sequence is 15 residues long. The CDR3 sequence: CSGRTGTANTGELFF. In DNA form, the CDR3 reads TGCAGCGGTCGTACCGGGACAGCGAACACCGGGGAGCTGTTTTTT.

This clonotype was observed at least ten times. This chain links TRBV20-1 with TRBJ2-5; 9 bases match TRBD1. Germline-derived CDR1 and CDR2 are DFQATT and SNEGSKA (reference sequence). The trim removed 0 bases at V and 3 bases at J, leaving 2 bases unmatched. The CDR3 runs 14 residues. CDR3 DNA sequence: TGCAGTGCTAGAGAGGACAGGGGCAAAGAGACCCAGTACTTC. Its translation: CSAREDRGKETQYF.

In its sample, this clonotype was seen many times. The V and J genes are TRBV14 and TRBJ2-1; 8 nucleotides line up with TRBD1. From germline, CDR1 is SGHDN and CDR2 FVKESK. Germline trimming cut 3 bases from V and 9 bases from J; bases unmatched to any gene: 4. The CDR3 loop spans 13 amino acids. The CDR3 spells CASSQRQGLEQFF. The CDR3 DNA follows: TGTGCCAGCAGCCAGAGACAGGGGCTTGAGCAGTTCTTC.